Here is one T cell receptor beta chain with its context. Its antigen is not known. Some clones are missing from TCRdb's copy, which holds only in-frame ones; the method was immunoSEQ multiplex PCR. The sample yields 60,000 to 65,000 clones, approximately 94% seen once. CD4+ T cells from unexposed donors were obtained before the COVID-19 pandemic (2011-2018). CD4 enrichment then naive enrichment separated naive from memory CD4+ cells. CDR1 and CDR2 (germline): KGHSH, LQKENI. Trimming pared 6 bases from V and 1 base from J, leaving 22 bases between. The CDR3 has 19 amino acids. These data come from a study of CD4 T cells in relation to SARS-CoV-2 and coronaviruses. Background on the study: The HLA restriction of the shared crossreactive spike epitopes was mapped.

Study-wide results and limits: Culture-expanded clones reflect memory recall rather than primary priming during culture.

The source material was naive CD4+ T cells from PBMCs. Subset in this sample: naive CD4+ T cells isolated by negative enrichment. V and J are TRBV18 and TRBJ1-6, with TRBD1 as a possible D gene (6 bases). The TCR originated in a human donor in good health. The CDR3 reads CASSPTRGAQGSYNSPLHF. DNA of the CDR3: TGTGCCAGCTCTCCGACAAGGGGGGCGCAGGGATCCTATAATTCACCCCTCCACTTT. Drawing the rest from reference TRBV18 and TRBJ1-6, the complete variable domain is NAGVMQNPRHLVRRRGQEARLRCSPMKGHSHVYWYRQLPEEGLKFMVYLQKENIIDESGMPKERFSAEFPKEGPSILRIQQVVRGDSAAYFCASSPTRGAQGSYNSPLHFGNGTRLTVT.